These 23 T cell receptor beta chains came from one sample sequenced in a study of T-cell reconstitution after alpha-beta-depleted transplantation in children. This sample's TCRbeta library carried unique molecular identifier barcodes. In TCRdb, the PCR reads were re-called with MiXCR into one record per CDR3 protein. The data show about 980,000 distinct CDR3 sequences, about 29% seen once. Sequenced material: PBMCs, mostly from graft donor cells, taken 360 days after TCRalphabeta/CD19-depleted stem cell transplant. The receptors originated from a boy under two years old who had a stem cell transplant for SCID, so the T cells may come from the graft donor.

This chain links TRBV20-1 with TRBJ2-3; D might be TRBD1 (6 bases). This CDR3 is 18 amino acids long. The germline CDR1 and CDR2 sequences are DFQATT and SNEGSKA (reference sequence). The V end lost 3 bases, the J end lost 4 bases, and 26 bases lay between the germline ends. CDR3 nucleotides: TGCAGTGCTAGGACCTCCCCATACGACAGGCGCGGATCAGATACGCAGTATTTT. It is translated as CSARTSPYDRRGSDTQYF.

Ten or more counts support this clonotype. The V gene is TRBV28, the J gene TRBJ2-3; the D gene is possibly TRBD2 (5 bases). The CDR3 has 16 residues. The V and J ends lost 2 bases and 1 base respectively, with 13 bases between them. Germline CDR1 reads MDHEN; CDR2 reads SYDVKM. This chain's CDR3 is CASSLDAAGGTDTQYF. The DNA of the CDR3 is TGTGCCAGCAGTTTAGACGCGGCCGGGGGCACAGATACGCAGTATTTT. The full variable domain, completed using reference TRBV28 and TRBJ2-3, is DVKVTQSSRYLVKRTGEKVFLECVQDMDHENMFWYRQDPGLGLRLIYFSYDVKMKEKGDIPEGYSVSREKKERFSLILESASTNQTSMYLCASSLDAAGGTDTQYFGPGTRLTVL.

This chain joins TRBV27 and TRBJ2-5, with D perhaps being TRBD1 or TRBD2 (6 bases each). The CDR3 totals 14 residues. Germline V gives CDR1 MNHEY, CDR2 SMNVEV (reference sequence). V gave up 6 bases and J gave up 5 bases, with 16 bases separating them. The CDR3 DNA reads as TGTGCCAGCAGCGAGGTGGGGGGCCGCGAGACCCAGTACTTC. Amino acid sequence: CASSEVGGRETQYF.

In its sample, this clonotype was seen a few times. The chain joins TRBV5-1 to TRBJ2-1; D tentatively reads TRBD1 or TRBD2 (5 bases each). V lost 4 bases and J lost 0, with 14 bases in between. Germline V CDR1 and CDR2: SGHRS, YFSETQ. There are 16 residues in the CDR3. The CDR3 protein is CASSPDCDSSYNEQFF. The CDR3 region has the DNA TGCGCCAGCAGCCCGGACTGCGACAGCTCCTACAATGAGCAGTTCTTC.

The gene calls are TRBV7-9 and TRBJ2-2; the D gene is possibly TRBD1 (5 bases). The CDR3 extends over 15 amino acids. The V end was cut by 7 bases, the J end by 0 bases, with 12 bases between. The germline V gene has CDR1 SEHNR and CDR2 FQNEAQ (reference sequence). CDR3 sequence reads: CASTEDSANTGELFF. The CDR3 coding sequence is TGTGCCAGCACCGAAGACAGCGCGAACACCGGGGAGCTGTTTTTT.

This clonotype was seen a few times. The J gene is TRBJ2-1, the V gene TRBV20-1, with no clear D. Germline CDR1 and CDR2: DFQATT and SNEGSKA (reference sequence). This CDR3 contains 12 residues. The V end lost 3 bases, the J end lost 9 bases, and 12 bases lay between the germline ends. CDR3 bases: TGCAGTGCTAGGTACCAATTCGGTGAGCAGTTCTTC. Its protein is CSARYQFGEQFF.

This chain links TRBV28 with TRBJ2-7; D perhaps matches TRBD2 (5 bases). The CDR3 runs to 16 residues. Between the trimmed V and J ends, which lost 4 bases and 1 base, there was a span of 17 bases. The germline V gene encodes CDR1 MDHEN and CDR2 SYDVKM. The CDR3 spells CASSSFPRSGSYEQYF. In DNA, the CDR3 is TGTGCCAGCAGTTCCTTCCCACGGTCGGGGTCCTACGAGCAGTACTTC.

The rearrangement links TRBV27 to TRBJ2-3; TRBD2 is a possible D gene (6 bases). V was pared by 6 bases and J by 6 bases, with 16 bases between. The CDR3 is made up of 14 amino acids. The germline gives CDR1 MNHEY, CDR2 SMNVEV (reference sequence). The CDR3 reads CASRKPGLRDTQYF. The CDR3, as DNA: TGTGCCAGCAGGAAGCCGGGACTTCGGGATACGCAGTATTTT.

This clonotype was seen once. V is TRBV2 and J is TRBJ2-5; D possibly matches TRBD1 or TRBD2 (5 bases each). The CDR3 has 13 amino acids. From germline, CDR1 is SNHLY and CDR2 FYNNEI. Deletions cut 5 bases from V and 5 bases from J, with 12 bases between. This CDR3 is CASSRDGPETQYF. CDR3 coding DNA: TGTGCCAGCAGTAGGGACGGTCCGGAGACCCAGTACTTC. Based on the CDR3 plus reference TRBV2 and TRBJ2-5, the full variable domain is EPEVTQTPSHQVTQMGQEVILRCVPISNHLYFYWYRQILGQKVEFLVSFYNNEISEKSEIFDDQFSVERPDGSNFTLKIRSTKLEDSAMYFCASSRDGPETQYFGPGTRLLVL.

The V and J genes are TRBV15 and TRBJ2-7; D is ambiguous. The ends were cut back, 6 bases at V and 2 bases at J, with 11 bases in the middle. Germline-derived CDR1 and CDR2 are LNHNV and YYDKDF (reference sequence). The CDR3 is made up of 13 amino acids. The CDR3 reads CATSPVGAYEQYF. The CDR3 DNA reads TGTGCCACCAGTCCCGTGGGCGCCTACGAGCAGTACTTC.

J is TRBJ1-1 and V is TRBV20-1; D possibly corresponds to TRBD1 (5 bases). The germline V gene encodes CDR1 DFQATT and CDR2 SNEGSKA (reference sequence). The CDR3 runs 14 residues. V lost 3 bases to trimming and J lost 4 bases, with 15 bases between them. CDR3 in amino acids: CSARYQGSTTEAFF. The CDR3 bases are TGCAGTGCTAGGTACCAGGGCTCGACCACTGAAGCTTTCTTT.

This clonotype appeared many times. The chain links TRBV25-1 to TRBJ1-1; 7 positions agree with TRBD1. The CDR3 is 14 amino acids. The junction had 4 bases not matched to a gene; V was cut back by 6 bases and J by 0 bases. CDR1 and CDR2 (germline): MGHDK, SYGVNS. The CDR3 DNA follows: TGTGCCAGCAGGCACACAGGGGTGAACACTGAAGCTTTCTTT. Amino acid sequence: CASRHTGVNTEAFF.

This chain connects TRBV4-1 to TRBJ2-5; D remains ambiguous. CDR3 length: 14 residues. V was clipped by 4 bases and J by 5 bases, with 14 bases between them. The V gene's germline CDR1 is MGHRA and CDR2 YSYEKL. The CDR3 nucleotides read TGCGCCAGCAGCCCTCGATCTAGAACGGAGACCCAGTACTTC. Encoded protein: CASSPRSRTETQYF.

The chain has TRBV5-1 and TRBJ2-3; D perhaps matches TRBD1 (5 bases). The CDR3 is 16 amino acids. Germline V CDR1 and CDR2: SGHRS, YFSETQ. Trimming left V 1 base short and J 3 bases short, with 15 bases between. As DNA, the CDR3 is TGCGCCAGCAGCTTGTCCGCAGGGTTGTGGACAGATACGCAGTATTTT. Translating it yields CASSLSAGLWTDTQYF.

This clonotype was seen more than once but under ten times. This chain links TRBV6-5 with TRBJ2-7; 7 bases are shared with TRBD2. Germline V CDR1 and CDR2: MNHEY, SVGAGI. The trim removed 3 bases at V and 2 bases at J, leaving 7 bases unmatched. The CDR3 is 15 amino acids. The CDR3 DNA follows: TGTGCCAGCAGTTATGGGCGGGGGACTCCCTACGAGCAGTACTTC. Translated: CASSYGRGTPYEQYF.

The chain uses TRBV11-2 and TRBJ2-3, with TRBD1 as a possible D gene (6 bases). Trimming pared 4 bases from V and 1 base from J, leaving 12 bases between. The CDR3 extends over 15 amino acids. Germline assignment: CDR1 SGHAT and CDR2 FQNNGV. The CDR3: CASSSRGSGTDTQYF. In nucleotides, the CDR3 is TGTGCCAGCAGCTCAAGGGGGAGTGGCACAGATACGCAGTATTTT.

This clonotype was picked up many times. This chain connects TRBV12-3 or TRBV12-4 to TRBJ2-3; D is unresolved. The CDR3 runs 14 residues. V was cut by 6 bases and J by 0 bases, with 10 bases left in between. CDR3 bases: TGTGCCAGCAGAACGTTAGGCAGCACAGATACGCAGTATTTT. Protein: CASRTLGSTDTQYF.

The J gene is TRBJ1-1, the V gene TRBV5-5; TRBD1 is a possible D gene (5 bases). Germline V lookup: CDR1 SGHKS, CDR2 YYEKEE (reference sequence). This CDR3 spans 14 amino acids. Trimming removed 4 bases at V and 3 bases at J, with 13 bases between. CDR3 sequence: CASSPDPGDTEAFF. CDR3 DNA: TGTGCCAGCAGCCCCGATCCGGGGGACACTGAAGCTTTCTTT.

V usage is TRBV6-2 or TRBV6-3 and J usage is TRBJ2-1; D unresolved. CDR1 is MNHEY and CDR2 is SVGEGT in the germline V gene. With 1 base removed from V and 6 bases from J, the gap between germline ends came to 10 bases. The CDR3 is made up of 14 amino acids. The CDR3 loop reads CASSYWLVFNEQFF. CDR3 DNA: TGTGCCAGCAGTTACTGGCTAGTTTTCAATGAGCAGTTCTTC.

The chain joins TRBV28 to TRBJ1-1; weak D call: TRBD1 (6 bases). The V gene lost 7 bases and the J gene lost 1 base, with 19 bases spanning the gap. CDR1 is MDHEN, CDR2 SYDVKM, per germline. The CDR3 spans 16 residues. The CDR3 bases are TGTGCCAGCATGGGGACACTGCCCCGACAGAACACTGAAGCTTTCTTT. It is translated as CASMGTLPRQNTEAFF.

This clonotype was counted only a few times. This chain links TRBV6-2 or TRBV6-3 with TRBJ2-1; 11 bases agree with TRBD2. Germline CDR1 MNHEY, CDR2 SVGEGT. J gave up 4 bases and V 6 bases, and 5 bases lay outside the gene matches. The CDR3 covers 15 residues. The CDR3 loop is CASRTSGGLYNEQFF. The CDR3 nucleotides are TGTGCCAGCAGAACTAGCGGGGGTCTGTACAATGAGCAGTTCTTC.

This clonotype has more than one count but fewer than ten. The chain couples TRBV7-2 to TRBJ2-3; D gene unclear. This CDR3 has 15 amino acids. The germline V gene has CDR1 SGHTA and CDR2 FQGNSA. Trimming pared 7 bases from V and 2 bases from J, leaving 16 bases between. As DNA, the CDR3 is TGTGCCAGCATCCCAACAAGGGCCTTCACAGATACGCAGTATTTT. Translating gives CASIPTRAFTDTQYF.

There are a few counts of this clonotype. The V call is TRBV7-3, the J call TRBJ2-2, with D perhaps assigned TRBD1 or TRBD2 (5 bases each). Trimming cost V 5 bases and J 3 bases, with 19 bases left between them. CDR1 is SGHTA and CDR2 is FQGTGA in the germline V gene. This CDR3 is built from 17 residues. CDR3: CASSTHYGGGDTGELFF. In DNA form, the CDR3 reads TGTGCCAGCAGCACACATTACGGTGGGGGTGACACCGGGGAGCTGTTTTTT.